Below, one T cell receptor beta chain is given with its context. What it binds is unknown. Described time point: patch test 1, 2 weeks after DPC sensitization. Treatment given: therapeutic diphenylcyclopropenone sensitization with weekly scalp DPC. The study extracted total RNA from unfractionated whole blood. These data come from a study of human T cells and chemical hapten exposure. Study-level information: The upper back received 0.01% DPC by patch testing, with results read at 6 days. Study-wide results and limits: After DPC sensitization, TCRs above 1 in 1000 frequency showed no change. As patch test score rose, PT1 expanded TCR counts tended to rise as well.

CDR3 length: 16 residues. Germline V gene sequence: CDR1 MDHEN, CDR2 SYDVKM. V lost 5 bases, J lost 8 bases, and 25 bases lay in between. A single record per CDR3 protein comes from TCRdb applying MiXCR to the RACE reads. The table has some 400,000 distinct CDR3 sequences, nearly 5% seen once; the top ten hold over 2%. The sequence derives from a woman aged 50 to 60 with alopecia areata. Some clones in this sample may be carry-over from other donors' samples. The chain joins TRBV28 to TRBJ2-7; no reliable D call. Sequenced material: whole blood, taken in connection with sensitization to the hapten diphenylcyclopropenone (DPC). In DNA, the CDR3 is TGTGCCAGCAGTGACCCCGACCGTCTAACGGCCCCCAAGCAGTACTTC. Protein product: CASSDPDRLTAPKQYF.